This TCR beta chain was recorded in a study of T cell clonality in common variable immunodeficiency. This clone was observed a handful of times. Antigen unknown. The CDR3 extends 3 residues past the end of the read, so its final part is completed from the germline J gene. Trimming took 2 bases from V and 5 from J, leaving 7 bases between them. Germline assignment: CDR1 LNHDA and CDR2 SQIVND (reference sequence). The CDR3 runs 14 residues. Here immunoSEQ multiplex PCR was the method, and the copy in TCRdb shows in-frame clones only, minus some. The specimen has some 52,000 clones, none found just once. General observations from the study: Compared with healthy controls, CVID subjects showed increased TCRbeta clonality, mostly in about a third. In common variable immunodeficiency, TCR beta chains reportedly carried fewer deletions and N-nucleotide insertions.

The source of this sequence is a person aged 18-70 years in good health. The rearrangement links TRBV19 to TRBJ1-6, with unresolved D. The specimen sequenced was peripheral blood mononuclear cells. The CDR3: CASSIRPNNSPLHF. Incomplete CDR3 DNA: TGTGCCAGTAGTATAAGGCCAAATAATTCACCC.